This T cell receptor beta chain was found in a study of beta chain features in type 1 diabetes. Germline lookup yields CDR1 SGHNT and CDR2 YENEEA. There are 15 residues in the CDR3. With V trimmed by 8 bases and J by 6 bases, 7 bases remained unmatched. CD4+ naive, central memory, regulatory and stem cell-like memory subsets were isolated by sorting on CD45RO/CCR7/CD25/CD127/CD95/CD27. This clone occurred a few times. Sequenced material consisted of expressed TCRB transcripts (all of the isolated RNA was reverse transcribed). Data came from immunoSEQ multiplex PCR; TCRdb stores just in-frame clones and leaves some out. The sample holds under 400,000 clones, roughly an eighth seen once.

This TCR was recovered from a man between 18 and 29 years old in good health. Sample: naive CD4+ T cells from blood. V is TRBV11-3 and J is TRBJ2-2; 12 nucleotides line up with TRBD2. CDR3 amino acids: CASSRLAGAAGELFF. DNA for the CDR3: TGTGCCAGCTCTCGACTAGCGGGAGCAGCCGGGGAGCTGTTTTTT.